This T cell receptor (beta chain) is drawn from a study of T cell responses to AZD1222 COVID-19 vaccine. Worth noting for this clone: Its antigen is as yet unknown.

The V end was cut by 3 bases, the J end by 6 bases, with 8 bases between. The CDR3 totals 13 residues. Germline loops: CDR1 MDHEN, CDR2 SYDVKM. Measured with immunoSEQ multiplex PCR; TCRdb has only the in-frame clones, and not every one. Here the sample spans some 100,000 clones, 70% to 90% being singletons. Overall study results and limits: Targets within unmutated variant regions were reportedly found for nearly half of spike-specific TCRs. Repertoires were collected only later (after the peak T cell response had occurred). Spike-specific TCR breadth and depth were elevated following two AZD1222 doses. Baseline seropositivity occurred in only 5 to 7 AZD1222 recipients.

Material: peripheral blood, obtained on day 0 of MenACWY control vaccination. This receptor was taken from an adult in good health. J is TRBJ2-2 and V is TRBV28; unclear D gene. The CDR3 sequence: CASSFTGSGELFF. In DNA, the CDR3 is TGTGCCAGCAGTTTCACCGGGTCCGGGGAGCTGTTTTTT.